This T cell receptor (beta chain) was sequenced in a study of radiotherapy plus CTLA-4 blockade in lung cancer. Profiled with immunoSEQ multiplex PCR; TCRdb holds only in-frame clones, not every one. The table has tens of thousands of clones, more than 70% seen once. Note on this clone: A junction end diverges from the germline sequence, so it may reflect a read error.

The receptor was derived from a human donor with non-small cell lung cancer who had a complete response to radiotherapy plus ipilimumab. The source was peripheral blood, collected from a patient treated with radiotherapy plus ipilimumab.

The CDR3 DNA reads TGTGCCAGCAGCGAAGGGAGACTAGCGGGGGGGCAAGAGACCCAGTACTTC. Translated, it gives CASSEGRLAGGQETQYF. The V and J genes are TRBV2 and TRBJ2-5; 14 bases are a match to TRBD2. The CDR3 sequence is 17 residues long. In germline, CDR1 is SNHLY, CDR2 FYNNEI.